Below are 7 T cell receptor beta chains sequenced from a single sample in a study of blood T cell repertoires in COVID-19. The repertoire was sequenced with immunoSEQ multiplex PCR; TCRdb's copy has only in-frame clones and lacks some. The sample has 200,000 to 250,000 clones, approximately 81% seen once. The sample taken for sequencing was PBMCs or T cells enriched from blood (not recorded which). These receptors were obtained from a man aged 35-49 years who had recovered from COVID-19.

CDR3 coding DNA: TGTGCCAGCAGCTTATCGGGTGGAAACACCGGGGAGCTGTTTTTT. Protein product: CASSLSGGNTGELFF. V usage is TRBV11-2 and J usage is TRBJ2-2, with D unresolved. Deletions cut 2 bases from V and 2 bases from J, with 9 bases between. The CDR3 covers 15 residues. Germline-derived CDR1 and CDR2 are SGHAT and FQNNGV.

The CDR3 sequence: CASSQEGTGSGNTIYF. The CDR3 coding sequence is TGTGCCAGCAGCCAAGAGGGGACAGGCTCTGGAAACACCATATATTTT. V and J are TRBV3-1 (or the pseudogene TRBV3-2) and TRBJ1-3; TRBD1 agrees at 8 bases. CDR3 length equals 16 residues. Germline assignment: CDR1 LGHDT and CDR2 YNNKEL (reference sequence). V gave up 0 bases and J gave up 0 bases; unmatched junction bases: 1.

The V and J genes are TRBV6-8 and TRBJ2-1; 11 bases agree with TRBD2. Germline trimming cut 0 bases from V and 12 bases from J; bases unmatched to any gene: 19. Germline V CDR1 and CDR2: MNHGY, SAAAGT. This CDR3 is built from 19 residues. CDR3 DNA sequence: TGTGCCAGCAGTTACTCTCGGACTAGCGGGTATATAGATTCGTGTTGGCAGTTCTTC. Translated, it gives CASSYSRTSGYIDSCWQFF.

The chain uses TRBV6-5 and TRBJ2-7, with D possibly TRBD2 on 6 matching bases. V lost 4 bases and J 0 bases, leaving 13 bases between the germline ends. The CDR3 length is 15 residues. The V gene's germline CDR1 is MNHEY and CDR2 SVGAGI. The CDR3 reads CASSFIAESSYEQYF. DNA of the CDR3: TGTGCCAGCAGTTTCATAGCGGAGAGCTCCTACGAGCAGTACTTC.

This clone was seen a single time. This sequence joins TRBV16 and TRBJ1-1; 10 nucleotides match TRBD1. V shed 2 bases and J 0 bases; nucleotides not matched to a gene: 0. The CDR3 extends over 15 amino acids. Germline CDR1 and CDR2: KGHSY and FQNENV. DNA for the CDR3: TGTGCCAGCAGCCAAGGGACAGGGGTGAACACTGAAGCTTTCTTT. Translation: CASSQGTGVNTEAFF.

CDR3 residues: CASRHTGAPGELFF. In DNA, the CDR3 is TGCGCCAGCAGGCATACGGGAGCTCCCGGGGAGCTGTTTTTT. This chain uses TRBV4-1 with TRBJ2-2; the D gene is possibly TRBD2 (6 bases). Per germline, CDR1 MGHRA and CDR2 YSYEKL. The CDR3 length is 14 residues. V gave up 6 bases and J gave up 6 bases, with 14 bases separating them.

CDR3 sequence reads: CASSPNRRDRGSDTQYF. DNA for the CDR3: TGTGCCAGCAGCCCCAACCGCCGGGACAGGGGTTCAGATACGCAGTATTTT. The rearrangement uses TRBV7-9 and TRBJ2-3, with TRBD1 matching over 10 bases. V was pared by 5 bases and J by 4 bases, with 12 bases of the junction left unmatched. Germline assignment: CDR1 SEHNR and CDR2 FQNEAQ (reference sequence). The CDR3 spans 17 residues. Full variable domain (missing parts from reference TRBV7-9 and TRBJ2-3): DTGVSQNPRHKITKRGQNVTFRCDPISEHNRLYWYRQTLGQGPEFLTYFQNEAQLEKSRLLSDRFSAERPKGSFSTLEIQRTEQGDSAMYLCASSPNRRDRGSDTQYFGPGTRLTVL.